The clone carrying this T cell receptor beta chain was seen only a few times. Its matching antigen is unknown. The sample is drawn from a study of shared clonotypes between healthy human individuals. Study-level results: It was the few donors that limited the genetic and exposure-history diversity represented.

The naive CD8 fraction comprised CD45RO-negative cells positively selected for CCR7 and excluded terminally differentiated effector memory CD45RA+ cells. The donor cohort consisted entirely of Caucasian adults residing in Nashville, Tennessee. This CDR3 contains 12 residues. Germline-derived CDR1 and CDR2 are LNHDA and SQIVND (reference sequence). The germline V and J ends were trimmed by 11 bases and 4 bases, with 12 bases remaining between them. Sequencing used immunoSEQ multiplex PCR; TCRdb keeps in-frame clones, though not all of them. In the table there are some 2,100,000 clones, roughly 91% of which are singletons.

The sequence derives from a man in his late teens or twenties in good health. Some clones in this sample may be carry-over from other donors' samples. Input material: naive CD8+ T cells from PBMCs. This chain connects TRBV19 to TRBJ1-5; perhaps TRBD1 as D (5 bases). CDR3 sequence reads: CAASGGNQPQHF. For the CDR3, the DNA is TGTGCCGCGTCTGGGGGGAATCAGCCCCAGCATTTT.